This T cell receptor (beta chain) was retrieved from a study of T cell repertoires in cytomegalovirus infection. Study as a whole: Both a matching HLA type and CMV infection were indicated by public TCR beta signatures.

This clonotype was observed a handful of times. TCRdb analysed the reads with MiXCR anew, one entry per CDR3 protein. The sample holds under 300,000 distinct CDR3 sequences; 17% are singletons and the top ten take roughly half. The germline V gene encodes CDR1 DFQATT and CDR2 SNEGSKA (reference sequence). Unmatched junction bases numbered 9, after V lost 0 bases and J lost 2 bases. This CDR3 is built from 16 residues. The sequence came from a human donor in good health (CMV status not recorded). Some clones in this sample may be carry-over from other donors' samples. The specimen sequenced was CD8+ T cells from PBMCs. This chain links TRBV20-1 with TRBJ1-2; TRBD1 matches at 7 bases. The CDR3 nucleotides read TGCAGTGCTAGAGATGTGACGAGGGGGCCCAACTATGGCTACACCTTC. Amino acids: CSARDVTRGPNYGYTF.